This TCR beta chain was recorded in a study of shared clonotypes between healthy human individuals. Clones were sequenced by immunoSEQ multiplex PCR, and TCRdb holds only the in-frame ones, with some missing. The data contain about 1.4 million clones, roughly 96% of them singletons. As to this clone: Its target is unknown.

Overall study results and limits: A handful of donors held about 5% of naive CD4 clonotypes in common. What naive subsets generally showed was a larger estimated richness than memory subsets showed.

The CDR3 contains 16 residues. CDR1 is MNHEY, CDR2 SVGAGI, per germline. V lost 0 bases and J 3 bases, leaving 15 bases between the germline ends. Sequencing input: naive CD4+ T cells sorted from blood. The subset is: CD45RA+ positively selected. The chain uses TRBV6-5 and TRBJ2-7, with a weak D call TRBD2 (5 bases). The receptor was derived from a man aged 25-45 years in good health. The CDR3 loop is CASSYSTLANIYEQYF. Written as DNA, the CDR3 is TGTGCCAGCAGTTACTCGACCCTAGCAAATATCTACGAGCAGTACTTC.